The source of this T cell receptor (beta chain) is a study of blood T cell repertoires in COVID-19. This table comes from immunoSEQ multiplex PCR, and its TCRdb copy is limited to in-frame clones, with some not included. The table includes a few hundred thousand clones, around 85% detected once. V was clipped by 4 bases and J by 0 bases, with 15 bases between them. CDR3 size: 16 residues. Germline CDR1 is WNHNN and CDR2 is SYGVQD (reference sequence). This sequence originates from a man between 60 and 75 years old with acute or convalescent COVID-19. Specimen: peripheral blood. The rearrangement uses TRBV10-1 and TRBJ1-2; D unresolved. The CDR3: CASSADSPYTNYGYTF. CDR3 in DNA: TGCGCCAGCAGTGCGGATAGCCCTTATACTAACTATGGCTACACCTTC.